The rows below give T cell receptor beta chains drawn from one sample of a study of beta chain features in type 1 diabetes. TCRdb's table, derived via immunoSEQ multiplex PCR, lists solely in-frame clones and lacks some. This sample has 200,000 to 300,000 clones, with roughly 14% found just once. Sequenced sample: naive CD4+ T cells from blood. These receptors all stem from a woman aged 40 to 55 in good health. Each CDR3 is given with its conserved first and last residue. A D gene is named only where the DNA matches it firmly. Clone size is shown for a subset of rows, as once, few, many or a class of expanded clone.

J gene,V gene,clone size,D gene,CDR3 protein,CDR3 DNA
TRBJ2-7,TRBV2,.,TRBD1,CASSTHRGNYEQYF,TGTGCCAGCAGTACCCACAGGGGGAACTACGAGCAGTACTTC
TRBJ2-7,TRBV2,.,.,CATQGRDEQYF,TGTGCCACCCAGGGGAGGGACGAGCAGTACTTC
TRBJ2-5,TRBV9,few,.,CASSSRGSETQYF,TGTGCCAGCAGCTCCAGGGGTTCTGAGACCCAGTACTTC
TRBJ1-3,TRBV7-8,few,.,CASSFEGGRDTIYF,TGTGCCAGCAGCTTTGAGGGAGGAAGGGACACCATATATTTT
TRBJ2-7,TRBV7-2,few,TRBD1,CASSFYKGQGAEEQYF,TGTGCCAGCAGCTTCTATAAGGGACAGGGGGCGGAGGAGCAGTACTTC
TRBJ1-5,TRBV18,.,TRBD1,CASSPTTGGGQPQHF,TGTGCCAGCTCACCAACGACAGGGGGCGGACAGCCCCAGCATTTT
TRBJ2-1,TRBV5-4,many,.,CASSLVGPDNEQFF,TGTGCCAGCAGCTTGGTGGGGCCCGACAATGAGCAGTTCTTC
TRBJ1-1,TRBV7-2,few,.,CASSLVGGPGTEAFF,TGTGCCAGCAGCTTAGTGGGGGGGCCCGGCACTGAAGCTTTCTTT
TRBJ2-3,TRBV10-2,.,TRBD2,CASSEPSGGTDTQYF,TGCGCCAGCAGTGAGCCTAGCGGGGGCACAGATACGCAGTATTTT
TRBJ1-6,TRBV7-9,.,TRBD1,CASSPRDRANSPLHF,TGTGCCAGCAGTCCTAGGGACAGGGCTAATTCACCCCTCCACTTT
TRBJ2-3,TRBV5-6,few,TRBD1,CASSLSGQVSHTADTQYF,TGTGCCAGCAGCTTGAGTGGACAGGTCTCTCACACAGCAGATACGCAGTATTTT
TRBJ1-5,TRBV5-4,.,.,CASSLGGGNQPQHF,TGTGCCAGCAGCTTAGGGGGTGGCAATCAGCCCCAGCATTTT
TRBJ1-1,TRBV4-1,.,.,CASSQPLNTEAFF,TGCGCCAGCAGCCAACCTCTGAACACTGAAGCTTTCTTT
TRBJ1-1,TRBV6-5,.,.,CASSYSAGLGTEAFF,TGTGCCAGCAGTTACTCCGCAGGATTAGGCACTGAAGCTTTCTTT
TRBJ2-1,TRBV7-2,.,TRBD2,CASSLTGGARIEQFF,TGTGCCAGCAGCTTAACGGGGGGGGCCAGGATCGAGCAGTTCTTC
TRBJ2-5,TRBV5-1,.,.,CASSRQETQYF,TGCGCCAGCAGTCGCCAAGAGACCCAGTACTTC
TRBJ2-5,TRBV11-1,.,TRBD1,CASSLTTPNRGLSGTQYF,TGTGCCAGCAGCCTCACGACGCCCAACAGGGGATTATCCGGGACCCAGTACTTC
TRBJ2-7,TRBV18,once,TRBD1,CASSPGTGSSYEQYF,TGTGCCAGCTCACCTGGGACAGGGAGCTCCTACGAGCAGTACTTC
TRBJ1-6,TRBV10-2,.,.,CASSEPGFNSPLHF,TGCGCCAGCAGTGAGCCAGGGTTTAATTCACCCCTCCACTTT
TRBJ2-5,TRBV27,few,TRBD2,CASSFSGGRQETQYF,TGTGCCAGCAGTTTTAGCGGGGGCCGCCAAGAGACCCAGTACTTC
TRBJ1-2,TRBV29-1,.,.,CSGTGSNYGYTF,TGCAGCGGAACAGGATCGAACTATGGCTACACCTTC
TRBJ1-2,TRBV6-4,.,.,CASSDSVSGNYGYTF,TGTGCCAGCAGTGACTCGGTCAGCGGGAACTATGGCTACACCTTC
TRBJ2-7,TRBV18,few,TRBD2,CASSPVLLAGGSSYEQYF,TGTGCCAGCTCACCAGTCCTCTTAGCGGGGGGGAGCTCCTACGAGCAGTACTTC
TRBJ1-6,TRBV6-1,few,.,CATSPSRNSPLHF,TGTGCCACCAGTCCAAGCCGGAATTCACCCCTCCACTTT
TRBJ1-1,TRBV4-1,.,TRBD1,CASSQLQGGNTEAFF,TGCGCCAGCAGCCAGCTACAGGGGGGGAACACTGAAGCTTTCTTT
TRBJ1-5,TRBV7-9,.,.,CASSLGRGGDQPQHF,TGTGCCAGCAGCTTAGGTAGGGGCGGGGATCAGCCCCAGCATTTT
TRBJ2-3,TRBV29-1,few,.,CSVDGVVGGPTDTQYF,TGCAGCGTTGACGGGGTTGTGGGGGGGCCGACAGATACGCAGTATTTT
TRBJ2-1,TRBV10-3,few,TRBD2,CAIRAPASGDEQFF,TGTGCCATCAGAGCTCCCGCTAGCGGGGATGAGCAGTTCTTC
TRBJ1-3,TRBV18,.,TRBD1,CASSYDRAPGNTIYF,TGTGCCAGCTCCTACGACAGGGCCCCTGGAAACACCATATATTTT
TRBJ2-3,TRBV2,.,TRBD1,CASSESGGWDTQYF,TGTGCCAGCAGTGAGTCAGGGGGCTGGGATACGCAGTATTTT
TRBJ2-5,TRBV18,.,.,CASSPTARNGETQYF,TGTGCCAGCTCACCAACGGCACGGAACGGGGAGACCCAGTACTTC
TRBJ1-6,TRBV6-1,.,.,CASSEAKPPLHF,TGTGCCAGCAGTGAAGCGAAGCCACCCCTCCACTTT
TRBJ2-2,TRBV5-4,few,TRBD1,CASSSWTGTNTGELFF,TGTGCCAGCAGCTCGTGGACAGGGACGAACACCGGGGAGCTGTTTTTT
TRBJ1-5,TRBV5-5,.,TRBD1,CASLTGDEREPQHF,TGTGCCAGCCTTACAGGGGACGAGCGGGAGCCCCAGCATTTT
TRBJ2-2,TRBV5-4,.,TRBD2,CASSVGGGGNLNTGELFF,TGTGCCAGCAGCGTCGGTGGGGGGGGAAATCTCAACACCGGGGAGCTGTTTTTT
TRBJ1-1,TRBV6-5,.,.,CASSYFRVHTEAFF,TGTGCCAGCAGTTACTTCAGGGTCCACACTGAAGCTTTCTTT
TRBJ1-4,TRBV5-1,few,TRBD1,CASSPHTSDGTGNEKLFF,TGCGCCAGCAGCCCTCACACCTCAGACGGGACAGGGAATGAAAAACTGTTTTTT
TRBJ1-5,TRBV9,.,.,CASSATGNSNQPQHF,TGTGCCAGCAGCGCGACAGGAAATAGCAATCAGCCCCAGCATTTT
TRBJ1-4,TRBV25-1,.,.,CASSPGQHPTNEKLFF,TGTGCCAGCAGCCCCGGACAGCACCCAACTAATGAAAAACTGTTTTTT
TRBJ2-5,TRBV19,few,TRBD2,CASSKIAGGPIQETQYF,TGTGCCAGTAGTAAAATAGCGGGGGGTCCGATCCAAGAGACCCAGTACTTC
TRBJ2-7,TRBV14,many,TRBD1,CASSLPGTGPYEQYF,TGTGCCAGCAGCCTCCCCGGGACAGGGCCCTACGAGCAGTACTTC
TRBJ2-5,TRBV7-9,few,TRBD2,CASSLLAGGTQYF,TGTGCCAGCAGCCTCCTAGCGGGCGGCACCCAGTACTTC
TRBJ2-7,TRBV7-2,.,TRBD2,CASSPWRGGHEQYF,TGTGCCAGCAGCCCTTGGCGGGGGGGCCACGAGCAGTACTTC
TRBJ2-1,TRBV9,few,.,CASSVNRHPNEQFF,TGTGCCAGCAGCGTTAATAGACACCCCAATGAGCAGTTCTTC
TRBJ1-6,TRBV7-2,.,TRBD1,CASSPGQGANSPLHF,TGTGCCAGCAGCCCTGGACAGGGGGCTAATTCACCCCTCCACTTT
TRBJ2-3,TRBV9,.,TRBD2,CASSVAASGGANTQYF,TGTGCCAGCAGCGTAGCGGCTAGCGGGGGGGCCAATACGCAGTATTTT
TRBJ2-7,TRBV19,few,.,CASNRQASSYEQYF,TGTGCCAGTAATCGACAGGCGAGCTCCTACGAGCAGTACTTC
TRBJ1-2,TRBV11-2,few,.,CASSQLERGYTF,TGTGCCAGCAGTCAATTGGAGCGTGGCTACACCTTC
TRBJ2-1,TRBV5-1,few,TRBD2,CASSLAWTSGGYEQFF,TGCGCCAGCAGCTTGGCCTGGACTAGCGGGGGGTATGAGCAGTTCTTC
TRBJ1-3,TRBV10-3,few,TRBD1,CAIRQGATGNTIYF,TGTGCCATCAGACAGGGGGCAACTGGAAACACCATATATTTT